The rows below give T cell receptor beta chains drawn from one sample of a study of blood T cell repertoires in COVID-19. Using immunoSEQ multiplex PCR, the repertoire was profiled, and TCRdb retains in-frame clones only, with some absent. The sample shows 100,000 to 150,000 clones, 84% of them seen only once. Sequencing was performed on peripheral blood. Every receptor here comes from a woman in her twenties or thirties who had recovered from COVID-19. Both conserved end residues are part of each CDR3. Fields, in order: V gene, D gene, clone size, J gene, CDR3 protein, CDR3 DNA. A D gene is named only where the DNA matches it firmly. Only part of the rows carry a size: once, few, many, or a class if the clone is expanded.

TRBV2	-	-	TRBJ1-5	CASSETMTALNQPQHF	TGTGCCAGCAGTGAAACCATGACAGCCCTTAATCAGCCCCAGCATTTT
TRBV5-1	-	-	TRBJ1-3	CASSPTGPSSGNTIYF	TGCGCCAGCAGCCCGACAGGCCCTTCGTCTGGAAACACCATATATTTT
TRBV5-1	TRBD2	-	TRBJ2-2	CASSTGLATYRLGTGELFF	TGCGCCAGCAGCACGGGACTAGCGACATACCGACTGGGGACCGGGGAGCTGTTTTTT
TRBV7-2	-	few	TRBJ2-3	CASSLGGLYTDTQYF	TGTGCCAGCAGCTTAGGAGGATTGTACACAGATACGCAGTATTTT
TRBV12-3/TRBV12-4	-	-	TRBJ1-2	CASTYGGASYTF	TGTGCCAGCACCTATGGGGGGGCGAGCTACACCTTC
TRBV5-1	TRBD1	-	TRBJ1-1	CASSLRDRATLNTEAFF	TGCGCCAGCAGCCTCCGGGACAGGGCGACTTTGAACACTGAAGCTTTCTTT
TRBV2	-	-	TRBJ2-7	CASSYNDYEQYF	TGTGCCAGCAGTTACAACGACTACGAGCAGTACTTC
TRBV19	-	once	TRBJ1-2	CASSVIVQGYGYTF	TGTGCCAGTAGCGTGATTGTACAGGGCTATGGCTACACCTTC
TRBV12-5	-	-	TRBJ2-5	CASASATGSTFQETQYF	TGTGCTAGTGCTTCGGCGACAGGTTCTACATTTCAAGAGACCCAGTACTTC
TRBV15	TRBD1	-	TRBJ2-1	CATKMGQQTNNEQFF	TGTGCCACCAAAATGGGACAGCAGACAAACAATGAGCAGTTCTTC
TRBV5-4	TRBD2	-	TRBJ2-7	CASRAGTSYEQYF	TGTGCCAGCAGAGCCGGGACTAGCTACGAGCAGTACTTC
TRBV7-9	TRBD2	once	TRBJ2-5	CASSFRLAGGETQYF	TGTGCCAGCAGCTTCAGGCTAGCGGGGGGTGAGACCCAGTACTTC
TRBV10-3	-	-	TRBJ1-4	CAISESREVGLFF	TGTGCCATCAGTGAGTCGAGGGAGGTAGGACTGTTTTTT
TRBV5-4	TRBD1	-	TRBJ1-3	CASSPGTGSGNTIYF	TGTGCCAGCAGCCCCGGGACAGGGTCTGGAAACACCATATATTTT
TRBV9	TRBD1	-	TRBJ1-1	CASSVEGGPNTEAFF	TGTGCCAGCAGCGTAGAAGGGGGCCCGAACACTGAAGCTTTCTTT
TRBV29-1	-	-	TRBJ2-7	CSVEVQGYEQYF	TGCAGCGTTGAAGTACAGGGCTACGAGCAGTACTTC
TRBV7-7	TRBD1	-	TRBJ2-1	CTSSLGTGVFNEQFF	TGTACTAGCAGCTTGGGGACAGGGGTTTTCAATGAGCAGTTCTTC
TRBV19	-	-	TRBJ1-4	CASSLTGSGNEKLFF	TGTGCCAGTAGTCTCACAGGGAGCGGAAATGAAAAACTGTTTTTT
TRBV11-2	-	once	TRBJ1-2	CASSSSVQYGYTF	TGTGCCAGCAGCTCTAGTGTTCAGTATGGCTACACCTTC
TRBV30	-	-	TRBJ1-1	CAWSVKGSATEAFF	TGTGCCTGGAGTGTAAAAGGCAGCGCCACTGAAGCTTTCTTT
TRBV6-6	-	-	TRBJ2-2	CASRLDEAGELFF	TGTGCCAGCAGGCTCGATGAGGCCGGGGAGCTGTTTTTT
TRBV5-1	TRBD2	-	TRBJ2-7	CASSLDTGGNGEQYF	TGCGCCAGCAGCTTGGATACGGGGGGAAACGGCGAGCAGTACTTC
TRBV10-2	TRBD2	-	TRBJ2-1	CASSEWMGTSASYNEQFF	TGCGCCAGCAGTGAGTGGATGGGGACTAGCGCTTCCTACAATGAGCAGTTCTTC
TRBV5-5	TRBD1	-	TRBJ2-7	CASTGTGGGYEQYF	TGTGCCAGCACCGGGACAGGGGGAGGGTACGAGCAGTACTTC
TRBV29-1	TRBD1	-	TRBJ2-7	CSVTGGYEQYF	TGCAGCGTGACAGGGGGCTACGAGCAGTACTTC
TRBV13	-	-	TRBJ1-1	CASSFSVNPTEAFF	TGTGCCAGCAGCTTCTCCGTAAATCCGACTGAAGCTTTCTTT
TRBV3-1/TRBV3-2	-	-	TRBJ2-2	CASSPGQGARELFF	TGTGCCAGCAGCCCGGGACAAGGGGCCCGGGAGCTGTTTTTT
TRBV5-1	-	once	TRBJ2-7	CASSFPLAYEQYF	TGCGCCAGCAGCTTTCCACTTGCCTACGAGCAGTACTTC
TRBV3-1/TRBV3-2	TRBD1	-	TRBJ1-6	CASSQTRGQSSYNSPLHF	TGTGCCAGCAGCCAGACAAGGGGGCAGAGCTCCTATAATTCACCCCTCCACTTT
TRBV5-1	TRBD2	once	TRBJ2-1	CASSLAGVSYNEQFF	TGCGCCAGCAGCCTAGCGGGAGTATCCTACAATGAGCAGTTCTTC
TRBV12-1	-	-	TRBJ1-1	CASSFLWQVFPEAFF	TGTGCCAGCAGCTTTCTCTGGCAGGTCTTCCCTGAAGCTTTCTTT
TRBV6-5	-	-	TRBJ2-2	CASSYQAAGELFF	TGTGCCAGCAGTTACCAGGCAGCCGGGGAGCTGTTTTTT
TRBV7-8	TRBD1	-	TRBJ1-2	CASSLGSVPTDRGRLNYGYTF	TGTGCCAGCAGCTTAGGATCTGTCCCCACGGACAGGGGCCGATTGAACTATGGCTACACCTTC
TRBV28	-	-	TRBJ1-1	CASSVRQKAFF	TGTGCCAGCAGTGTGAGACAGAAAGCTTTCTTT
TRBV24-1	-	once	TRBJ1-5	CATSDSSPQHF	TGTGCCACCAGTGATTCCTCGCCCCAGCATTTT
TRBV14	-	many	TRBJ1-4	CASSPGNSANEKLFF	TGTGCCAGCAGCCCAGGGAATTCGGCGAATGAAAAACTGTTTTTT
TRBV5-4	-	-	TRBJ1-1	CASSLDRAENTEAFF	TGTGCCAGCAGCTTGGACAGGGCAGAGAACACTGAAGCTTTCTTT
TRBV7-2	-	-	TRBJ1-2	CASSSPGVTTTF	TGTGCCAGCAGCTCCCCGGGAGTCACCACCACCTTC
TRBV7-2	TRBD2	-	TRBJ2-5	CASSLAGGRETQYF	TGTGCCAGCAGCTTAGCGGGGGGGAGAGAGACCCAGTACTTC
TRBV7-2	TRBD1	-	TRBJ1-5	CASSFLDRDNQPQHF	TGTGCCAGCAGCTTCCTGGACAGGGACAATCAGCCCCAGCATTTT
TRBV9	-	-	TRBJ1-1	CASSVVGGPMNTEAFF	TGTGCCAGCAGCGTAGTGGGGGGGCCCATGAACACTGAAGCTTTCTTT
TRBV2	TRBD2	-	TRBJ2-2	CASKGGIVDTGELFF	TGTGCCAGCAAGGGAGGGATCGTCGACACCGGGGAGCTGTTTTTT
TRBV29-1	-	-	TRBJ2-1	CSVEDIAGMGNEQFF	TGCAGCGTTGAGGACATCGCAGGCATGGGTAATGAGCAGTTCTTC